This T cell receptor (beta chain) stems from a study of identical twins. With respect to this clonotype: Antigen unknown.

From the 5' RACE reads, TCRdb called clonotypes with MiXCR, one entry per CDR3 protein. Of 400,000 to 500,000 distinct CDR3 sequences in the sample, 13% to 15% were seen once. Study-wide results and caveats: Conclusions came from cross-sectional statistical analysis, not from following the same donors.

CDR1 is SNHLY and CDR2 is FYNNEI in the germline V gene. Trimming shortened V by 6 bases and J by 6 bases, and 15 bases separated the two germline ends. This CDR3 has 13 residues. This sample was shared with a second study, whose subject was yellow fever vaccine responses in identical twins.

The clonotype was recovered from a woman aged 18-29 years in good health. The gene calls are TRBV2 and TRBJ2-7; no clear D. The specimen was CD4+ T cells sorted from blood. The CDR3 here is CASRAGQNSEQYF. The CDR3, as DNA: TGTGCCAGCAGGGCAGGCCAGAATAGCGAGCAGTACTTC.